This T cell receptor beta chain was identified during a study of blood T cells in healthy people across ages. V gave up 5 bases and J gave up 0 bases, with 14 bases separating them. Germline V gene data show CDR1 as MNHEY and CDR2 as SMNVEV (reference sequence). The CDR3 extends over 16 amino acids. With respect to this clonotype: The antigen is unknown.

Together with a sample-barcoded 5' primer, a J-beta primer mix was included in a second PCR lasting about 7 to 11 cycles. Using its own MiXCR run on the 5' RACE reads, TCRdb lists one record per CDR3 protein. The profile shows roughly 800,000 distinct CDR3 sequences, about three fifths of them singletons. General study points: What prevented conclusive comparison of naive and antigen-experienced cells was that PBMCs were unsorted.

This chain joins TRBV27 and TRBJ2-1; D is undetermined. The clonotype originates from a man under 40 in good health. The material sequenced was blood. In DNA, the CDR3 is TGTGCCAGCAGTCATAAAACCTGGGACTCCTACAATGAGCAGTTCTTC. The encoded protein is CASSHKTWDSYNEQFF.